Listed below are T cell receptor beta chains from one sample, sequenced in a study of blood T cell repertoires in COVID-19. Measured with immunoSEQ multiplex PCR; TCRdb has only the in-frame clones, and not every one. The sample includes 110,000 or so clones, roughly nine tenths seen only once; the top ten take less than 9.5%. Sequencing was carried out using peripheral blood. Receptor source: a human donor in a cohort sampled during active COVID-19. The CDR3 runs from the conserved cysteine through the conserved F or W. The order of the fields is clone size, J gene, D gene, V gene, CDR3 length, CDR3 DNA, CDR3 protein. The D gene is left open where the match is weak. Expanded clones get a size class; other rows say once, few or many, or leave the size out.

once | TRBJ2-7 | . | TRBV21-1 | 14 | TGTGCCAGCAGCAAAGGACCCGTGAGGATCGGGCAGTACTTC | CASSKGPVRIGQYF
few | TRBJ1-4 | TRBD1 | TRBV27 | 14 | TGTGCCAGCAGTTTGGCTGGGACAGCTGAAAAACTGTTTTTT | CASSLAGTAEKLFF
. | TRBJ1-5 | . | TRBV3-1/TRBV3-2 | 15 | TGTGCCAGCAGCCAAACTCGCCAGGGGAATCAGCCCCAGCATTTT | CASSQTRQGNQPQHF
once | TRBJ2-2 | . | TRBV7-6 | 15 | TGTGCCAGCACCAAGGGGGCTAGCGGGTCCGGGGAGCTGTTTTTT | CASTKGASGSGELFF
. | TRBJ2-7 | TRBD2 | TRBV7-6 | 16 | TGTGCCAGCAGCTTAGGCCCAGCGGGAGGTGTCCACGAGCAGTACTTC | CASSLGPAGGVHEQYF
once | TRBJ2-4 | . | TRBV6-5 | 13 | TGTGCAGGAGGGGCGGGTACCAAAAACATTCAGTACTTC | CAGGAGTKNIQYF
. | TRBJ1-5 | . | TRBV19 | 11 | TGTGCCGGAGGGCCTAGACAGCCCCAGCATTTT | CAGGPRQPQHF
. | TRBJ1-5 | TRBD1 | TRBV11-2 | 15 | TGTGCCAGCAGCTTAACGACAGGGATCAATCAGCCCCAGCATTTT | CASSLTTGINQPQHF
. | TRBJ2-5 | TRBD2 | TRBV5-4 | 16 | TGTGCCAGCAGCCCGTCCGGGACTAGCTGGTCGCAGACCCAGTACTTC | CASSPSGTSWSQTQYF
. | TRBJ1-2 | TRBD1 | TRBV5-4 | 16 | TGTGCCAGCAGCCCCGAACGAACAGGGGGTGGCTATGGCTACACCTTC | CASSPERTGGGYGYTF
. | TRBJ1-1 | TRBD1 | TRBV11-2 | 16 | TGTGCCAGCAGCTTTCTACAGGGGGCTGGTATCACTGAAGCTTTCTTT | CASSFLQGAGITEAFF
. | TRBJ1-1 | . | TRBV28 | 11 | TGTGCCAGCTTCAGGAACACTGAAGCTTTCTTT | CASFRNTEAFF
. | TRBJ2-3 | . | TRBV11-3 | 13 | TGTGCCAGCAGCTTTAGGGGGTGGGATACGCAGTATTTT | CASSFRGWDTQYF
. | TRBJ2-3 | TRBD2 | TRBV19 | 17 | TGTGCCAGTGGACAGCCGTTTCAGCGGGAGGGGGCGGATACGCAGTATTTT | CASGQPFQREGADTQYF
. | TRBJ1-5 | . | TRBV27 | 16 | TGTGCCAGCAGTTTGCGGGGGAGTTATAGCAATCAGCCCCAGCATTTT | CASSLRGSYSNQPQHF
. | TRBJ1-4 | TRBD1 | TRBV5-1 | 14 | TGCGCCAGCAGAAACACAGGGGAGAATGAAAAACTGTTTTTT | CASRNTGENEKLFF
. | TRBJ2-3 | . | TRBV5-4 | 14 | TGTGCCAGCAGCTCGGCAGGGTTTGCAGATACGCAGTATTTT | CASSSAGFADTQYF
. | TRBJ2-6 | TRBD1 | TRBV5-1 | 16 | TGCGCCAGCAGCCTGGGACAGGTGTCTGGGGCCAACGTCCTGACTTTC | CASSLGQVSGANVLTF
. | TRBJ2-3 | TRBD1 | TRBV18 | 15 | TGTGCCAGCTCACGCGGGACAGGAAGCACAGATACGCAGTATTTT | CASSRGTGSTDTQYF
. | TRBJ2-5 | . | TRBV24-1 | 13 | TGTGCCACCAGCGACGGGGGGCGAGAGACCCAGTACTTC | CATSDGGRETQYF
. | TRBJ2-7 | TRBD2 | TRBV5-8 | 16 | TGTGCCAGCAGCTTGGGACTAGCGGGGATCTCCTACGAGCAGTACTTC | CASSLGLAGISYEQYF
. | TRBJ2-7 | TRBD1 | TRBV29-1 | 13 | TGCAGCGTTGAGGGACAGAGCTCCTACGAGCAGTACTTC | CSVEGQSSYEQYF
. | TRBJ1-4 | . | TRBV7-9 | 12 | TGTGCCAGCAGCCCGGACAGCGAAAAACTGTTTTTT | CASSPDSEKLFF
. | TRBJ2-7 | TRBD1 | TRBV28 | 15 | TGTGCCAGCAGTATCGGGACAGCCTATACCTACGAGCAGTACTTC | CASSIGTAYTYEQYF
. | TRBJ1-3 | TRBD1 | TRBV28 | 14 | TGTGCCAGCGGCGGCGACAGGGGTGGAAACACCATATATTTT | CASGGDRGGNTIYF
once | TRBJ2-7 | . | TRBV3-1/TRBV3-2 | 15 | TGTGCCAGCAGCCAAGGACAGGTTAGCTCCTACGAGCAGTACTTC | CASSQGQVSSYEQYF
. | TRBJ1-1 | . | TRBV3-1/TRBV3-2 | 13 | TGTGCCAGCAGCCGGGGCGCCTCTTCTGAAGCTTTCTTT | CASSRGASSEAFF
. | TRBJ1-2 | . | TRBV6-1 | 13 | TGTGCCAGCAGTGACCTTACCGCAGGGAGCTACACCTTC | CASSDLTAGSYTF
. | TRBJ2-2 | TRBD1 | TRBV5-1 | 15 | TGCGCCAGTTCGGGACAGGGACGAAACACCGGGGAGCTGTTTTTT | CASSGQGRNTGELFF
. | TRBJ2-7 | TRBD1 | TRBV19 | 14 | TGTGCCAGTAGTAACCGGGACAGGTTCTACGAGCAGTACTTC | CASSNRDRFYEQYF
. | TRBJ2-5 | TRBD1 | TRBV27 | 12 | TGTGCCAGCAGTTTAGCTAGGACAGGGAAGTACTTC | CASSLARTGKYF
. | TRBJ1-3 | . | TRBV12-5 | 15 | TGTGCTAGTGGTGCAAGTACAGACTCTGGAAACACCATATATTTT | CASGASTDSGNTIYF
. | TRBJ2-3 | . | TRBV7-3 | 13 | TGTGCCAGCGCGCCGGCAGGGTCAGATACGCAGTATTTT | CASAPAGSDTQYF
. | TRBJ2-3 | . | TRBV11-2 | 17 | TGTGCCAGCAGCTCCCCTCTCTTTAGCACCAGCACAGATACGCAGTATTTT | CASSSPLFSTSTDTQYF
few | TRBJ2-1 | TRBD2 | TRBV19 | 15 | TGTGCCAGTGGAGGGGGGACTAGCGGTGTCAATGAGCAGTTCTTC | CASGGGTSGVNEQFF
. | TRBJ2-5 | TRBD1 | TRBV19 | 15 | TGTGCCAGTAGTATAGGGACAGGGGGACAAGAGACCCAGTACTTC | CASSIGTGGQETQYF
. | TRBJ2-6 | . | TRBV6-1 | 16 | TGTGCCAGCAGTGCTACTTCTAGCTCTGGGGCCAACGTCCTGACTTTC | CASSATSSSGANVLTF
once | TRBJ1-1 | TRBD1 | TRBV29-1 | 14 | TGCAGCGTTGCGGGCAGGGGGCGGTCCACTGAAGCTTTCTTT | CSVAGRGRSTEAFF
. | TRBJ2-7 | TRBD2 | TRBV3-1/TRBV3-2 | 15 | TGTGCCAGCAGCCAGGGGCCCGGGGGGGACTACGAGCAGTACTTC | CASSQGPGGDYEQYF
. | TRBJ2-5 | . | TRBV5-1 | 14 | TGCGCCAGCAGCATTTGGACTATCCAAGAGACCCAGTACTTC | CASSIWTIQETQYF
. | TRBJ1-6 | . | TRBV6-5 | 14 | TGTGCCAGCAGTTCCGGGGGTCCAAATTCACCCCTCCACTTT | CASSSGGPNSPLHF
once | TRBJ2-1 | . | TRBV11-3 | 14 | TGTGCCAGCATGGGGGCAGCGGGACTCAATGAGCAGTTCTTC | CASMGAAGLNEQFF
. | TRBJ2-3 | TRBD1 | TRBV9 | 20 | TGTGCCAGCAGCGCCTCCTTTGGGGTACTCCGGGACAGGGGCACAGATACGCAGTATTTT | CASSASFGVLRDRGTDTQYF
. | TRBJ2-1 | TRBD1 | TRBV28 | 15 | TGTGCCAGCAGCTCTCCCGGGACAGGGGGTTACGAGCAGTTCTTC | CASSSPGTGGYEQFF
. | TRBJ1-4 | TRBD1 | TRBV7-9 | 16 | TGTGCCAGCAGCCTTAGGACAGGGGGCGCAAGGGAAAAACTGTTTTTT | CASSLRTGGAREKLFF
once | TRBJ1-2 | TRBD1 | TRBV10-2 | 14 | TGCGCCAGCAGAGACAGGGGAGGTAACTATGGCTACACCTTC | CASRDRGGNYGYTF
few | TRBJ2-7 | TRBD2 | TRBV3-1/TRBV3-2 | 16 | TGTGCCAGCAGCCAGGCAACTAGCGGGTTTAACTACGAGCAGTACTTC | CASSQATSGFNYEQYF
. | TRBJ2-7 | TRBD2 | TRBV7-2 | 17 | TGTGCCAGCAGCGAGCGCACACTAGCGGGGCCTGGGGGCGAGCAGTACTTC | CASSERTLAGPGGEQYF
. | TRBJ2-1 | TRBD2 | TRBV5-1 | 17 | TGCGCCAGCAGCGGGGGACAGCCTAGCGGGACGGGACATGAGCAGTTCTTC | CASSGGQPSGTGHEQFF
few | TRBJ1-1 | TRBD1 | TRBV25-1 | 15 | TGTGCCAGCAGTGAATTGGGGGGACAGGGGTCTGAAGCTTTCTTT | CASSELGGQGSEAFF